The T cell receptor beta chain under discussion was sequenced for a study of Graves' ophthalmopathy and Graves' hyperthyroidism. Study-level points and caveats: The model's ophthalmopathy progression predictions had about 69% sensitivity and 72.22% specificity.

Deletions cut 0 bases from V and 8 bases from J, with 10 bases between. CDR1 is DFQATT, CDR2 SNEGSKA, per germline (reference sequence). This CDR3 is built from 12 residues. This clonotype was counted ten times or more. Its matching antigen is unknown. The hyperthyroidism patients had a new diagnosis of under 2 months' duration and were aged 18 to 65. Amplified TCR beta CDR3 regions were obtained using RNA transcripts as template. RT-PCR was first run with HTBI primers, then multiplex PCR in a second round. TCRdb independently ran MiXCR on the multiplex PCR reads; one entry per CDR3 protein. The sample has around 1,000,000 distinct CDR3 sequences, roughly two fifths seen once; the top ten hold approximately 10%.

V gene TRBV20-1 combines with J gene TRBJ1-2, with D perhaps matching TRBD1 (6 bases). The TCR originated in an adult man with Graves' hyperthyroidism. Material: peripheral blood or thyroid tissue (not recorded which). The CDR3 region is CSAREGARGYTF. CDR3 coding DNA: TGCAGTGCTAGAGAGGGGGCGCGAGGCTACACCTTC.